These 13 T cell receptor beta chains originate from one sample sequenced in a study of T-cell reconstitution after alpha-beta-depleted transplantation in children. Unique molecular identifiers featured in how the TCRbeta library was prepared. TCRdb reanalysed the PCR reads using MiXCR and keeps one entry per CDR3 protein. The top ten hold 27% of the sample, which has a few hundred thousand distinct CDR3 sequences, over 40% seen once. Specimen: PBMCs, collected before TCRalphabeta/CD19-depleted stem cell transplant. The receptors here all came from a girl aged 2-10 years with aplastic anemia, due to receive a stem cell transplant.

The chain employs TRBV5-1 and TRBJ1-1, with TRBD1 identical over 8 bases. This CDR3 spans 15 amino acids. The V gene end was trimmed by 4 bases and the J gene end by 1 base; junction bases not matched to a gene: 6. The V gene's germline CDR1 is SGHRS and CDR2 YFSETQ. The CDR3 reads CASSHGQGPNTEAFF. CDR3 coding DNA: TGCGCCAGCAGCCACGGACAGGGACCGAACACTGAAGCTTTCTTT.

This clonotype has a count of ten or more. This chain links TRBV6-1 with TRBJ1-2, with D perhaps TRBD1 (6 bases). The CDR3 is 14 residues long. The V end was cut by 3 bases, the J end by 4 bases, with 12 bases between. The germline V gene encodes CDR1 MNHNS and CDR2 SASEGT. The chain's CDR3 is CASSDRAGAYGYTF. The CDR3, as DNA: TGTGCCAGCAGTGACAGGGCAGGGGCCTATGGCTACACCTTC.

The chain uses TRBV20-1 and TRBJ2-7; TRBD2 agrees at 9 bases. CDR3 size: 11 residues. CDR1 is DFQATT and CDR2 is SNEGSKA in the germline V gene (reference sequence). Written as DNA, the CDR3 is TGCAGCGGCGGGAGGGCTTACGAGCAGTACTTC. The encoded protein is CSGGRAYEQYF.

The V and J genes are TRBV15 and TRBJ1-5, with D unclear. The CDR3 has 12 amino acids. Germline loops: CDR1 LNHNV, CDR2 YYDKDF (reference sequence). V was cut by 4 bases and J by 9 bases, with 10 bases left in between. CDR3 nucleotides: TGTGCCACCAGCAACCCCCGGGGGCCCCAGCATTTT. Translation: CATSNPRGPQHF.

This clonotype was counted only a few times. The chain joins TRBV5-6 to TRBJ2-7; the match to TRBD1 covers 11 bases. In germline, CDR1 is SGHDT, CDR2 YYEEEE. Losses at the gene ends were 1 base for V and 5 bases for J; bases not matched to a gene: 11. This CDR3 spans 17 amino acids. CDR3 loop: CASSLLGSRDRGDEQYF. The CDR3 DNA sequence: TGTGCCAGCAGCTTGCTTGGGTCTCGGGACAGGGGGGACGAGCAGTACTTC.

The chain carries TRBV20-1 and TRBJ1-2; D ambiguous. The germline V gene encodes CDR1 DFQATT and CDR2 SNEGSKA (reference sequence). V dropped 0 bases and J dropped 4 bases, with 21 bases sitting between them. This CDR3 has 17 amino acids. The CDR3: CSARDSARQLVGYGYTF. As DNA, the CDR3 is TGCAGTGCTAGAGACTCCGCACGCCAATTAGTTGGCTATGGCTACACCTTC.

Ten or more counts support this clonotype. This chain links TRBV28 with TRBJ2-7; a weak D match, TRBD2 (5 bases). The V gene's germline CDR1 is MDHEN and CDR2 SYDVKM. Trimming left V 3 bases short and J 2 bases short, with 14 bases between. The CDR3 sequence is 15 residues long. The CDR3 DNA sequence: TGTGCCAGCAGTTTCCCTGGACTGGGTACCTACGAGCAGTACTTC. It encodes CASSFPGLGTYEQYF.

J is TRBJ1-2 and V is TRBV18; 7 positions agree with TRBD1. The ends lost 6 bases at V and 3 bases at J; junction bases unmatched: 7. CDR3 size: 14 residues. CDR1 is KGHSH and CDR2 is LQKENI in the germline V gene. The CDR3 nucleotides read TGTGCCAGCTCCACTCGGGACAGCGACTATGGCTACACCTTC. Residues: CASSTRDSDYGYTF. Full variable domain (remainder filled in from reference TRBV18 and TRBJ1-2): NAGVMQNPRHLVRRRGQEARLRCSPMKGHSHVYWYRQLPEEGLKFMVYLQKENIIDESGMPKERFSAEFPKEGPSILRIQQVVRGDSAAYFCASSTRDSDYGYTFGSGTRLTVV.

This clonotype has ten or more counts. The V and J genes are TRBV20-1 and TRBJ2-5, with TRBD2 matching 10 bases. V dropped 2 bases and J dropped 4; count of bases not matched to a gene: 10. This CDR3 region has 16 residues. Germline assignment: CDR1 DFQATT and CDR2 SNEGSKA (reference sequence). The CDR3 nucleotides are TGCAGTGCTAGACCTTTAGCGGGAGGTCCAATAGAGACCCAGTACTTC. Protein: CSARPLAGGPIETQYF.

Only one count was recorded for this clonotype. The chain links TRBV5-1 to TRBJ2-1; 9 bases are shared with TRBD1. The germline gives CDR1 SGHRS, CDR2 YFSETQ. The CDR3 consists of 16 residues. V lost 0 bases, J lost 4 bases, and 5 bases stayed unmatched. As DNA, the CDR3 is TGCGCCAGCAGCTTGGCCTTGGACAGGGGATACAATGAGCAGTTCTTC. Its protein is CASSLALDRGYNEQFF.

CDR3 amino acids: CASSFRSGNEKLFF. The CDR3 coding sequence is TGCGCCAGCAGCTTCAGGTCGGGGAATGAAAAACTGTTTTTT. This rearrangement joins TRBV5-1 to TRBJ1-4; D gene unclear. Germline assignment: CDR1 SGHRS and CDR2 YFSETQ. Trimming took 2 bases from V and 5 from J, leaving 10 bases between them. This CDR3 has 14 residues.

This clonotype was seen only a few times. V and J are TRBV10-1 and TRBJ1-1; D is unclear. CDR1 WNHNN and CDR2 SYGVQD come from the germline V gene (reference sequence). This CDR3 has 13 amino acids. V was cut by 0 bases and J by 3 bases, with 5 bases left in between. The DNA of the CDR3 is TGCGCCAGCAGTGAGTCCGAGGACACTGAAGCTTTCTTT. This codes for CASSESEDTEAFF.

The gene calls are TRBV28 and TRBJ1-3; TRBD1 might be the D (5 bases). CDR3 length: 14 amino acids. V dropped 6 bases and J dropped 0 bases, with 9 bases sitting between them. CDR1 MDHEN and CDR2 SYDVKM come from the germline V gene. In DNA, the CDR3 is TGTGCCAGCAGCTCGGACAACTCTGGAAACACCATATATTTT. This translates into CASSSDNSGNTIYF.